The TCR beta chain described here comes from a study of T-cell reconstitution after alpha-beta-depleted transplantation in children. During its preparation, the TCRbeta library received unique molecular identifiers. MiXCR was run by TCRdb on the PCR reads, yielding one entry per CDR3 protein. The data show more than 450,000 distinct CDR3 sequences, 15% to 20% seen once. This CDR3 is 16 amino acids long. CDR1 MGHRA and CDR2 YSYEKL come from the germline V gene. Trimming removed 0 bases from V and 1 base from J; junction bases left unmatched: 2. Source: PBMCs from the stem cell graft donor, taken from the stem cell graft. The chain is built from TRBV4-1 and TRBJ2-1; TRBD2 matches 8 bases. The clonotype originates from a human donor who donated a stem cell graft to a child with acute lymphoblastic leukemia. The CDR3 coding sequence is TGCGCCAGCAGCCAAGATTTAGCGGGGTCCTACAATGAGCAGTTCTTC. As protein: CASSQDLAGSYNEQFF.